This entry describes one TCR beta chain. V gave up 5 bases and J gave up 0 bases, with 13 bases separating them. CDR1 is SNHLY and CDR2 is FYNNEI in the germline V gene. CDR3 length: 15 residues. TCRdb's table, derived via immunoSEQ multiplex PCR, lists solely in-frame clones and lacks some. The sample has roughly 200,000 clones, approximately 89% seen once. The record originates from a study of blood T cell repertoires in COVID-19. The sample taken for sequencing was PBMCs or T cells enriched from blood (not recorded which). This rearrangement joins TRBV2 to TRBJ1-1; tentative D call: TRBD1 (5 bases). The TCR was taken from a woman aged 40 to 49 with acute COVID-19. DNA for the CDR3: TGTGCCAGCAGTCAGGGACTGACACTGAACACTGAAGCTTTCTTT. It translates to CASSQGLTLNTEAFF.